These 14 T cell receptor beta chains came from one sample sequenced in a study of cytomegalovirus exposure and HLA in healthy donors (dated 2017 in TCRdb). Library construction relied on the immunoSEQ multiplex PCR assay. The table was pulled from immuneACCESS by TCRdb, which kept in-frame rearrangements only. Such tables lose some clones; where checked, under half of the loss comes from unresolved V genes, and the rest has no known cause. For this sample there are some 160,000 clones; 91% appear just once. The ten most abundant clones make up under 0.8% of the sample. The sequencing sample was made of PBMCs. The source is a young man in good health and CMV-seronegative.

The sample holds one count of this clone. The genes are TRBV7-9 and TRBJ2-3, with D hard to call. Germline V gene lookup returns CDR1 SEHNR and CDR2 FQNEAQ (reference sequence). The CDR3 length is 14 residues. Trimming shortened V by 5 bases and J by 4 bases, and 13 bases separated the two germline ends. The CDR3 here is CASSPDGAPDTQYF. Written as DNA, the CDR3 is TGTGCCAGCAGCCCAGATGGAGCCCCAGATACGCAGTATTTT.

V gene TRBV9 combines with J gene TRBJ2-2; 13 nucleotides line up with TRBD2. V dropped 3 bases and J dropped 4; count of bases not matched to a gene: 6. The CDR3 covers 17 residues. The germline gives CDR1 SGDLS, CDR2 YYNGEE. The CDR3 nucleotides read TGTGCCAGCAGCGGCGATGGACTAGCGGGAGTCACCGGGGAGCTGTTTTTT. Amino acid sequence: CASSGDGLAGVTGELFF.

The table lists this clone with a count of one. The chain links TRBV10-3 to TRBJ2-1; D is ambiguous. This CDR3 region has 14 residues. CDR1 and CDR2 from the germline V gene are ENHRY and SYGVKD. Between the trimmed V and J ends, which lost 4 bases and 0 bases, there was a span of 7 bases. The CDR3 spells CAISGADSYNEQFF. DNA of the CDR3: TGTGCCATCAGTGGTGCGGACTCCTACAATGAGCAGTTCTTC.

Only one count was recorded for this clone. The V gene is TRBV27, the J gene TRBJ1-2, with D possibly TRBD1 on 5 matching bases. The V end was cut by 7 bases, the J end by 2 bases, with 23 bases between. CDR1 MNHEY and CDR2 SMNVEV come from the germline V gene (reference sequence). The CDR3 contains 17 residues. The CDR3 DNA is TGTGCCAGCATTACCAACCTTACAGGAGTGGGGAACTATGGCTACACCTTC. Its translation is CASITNLTGVGNYGYTF.

This chain uses TRBV14 with TRBJ2-7; 7 positions match TRBD2. The J segment lost 3 bases and the V segment lost 5 bases, leaving 4 bases of the junction unmatched. Germline V CDR1 and CDR2: SGHDN, FVKESK. CDR3 size: 13 residues. The chain's CDR3 is CASSASGDYEQYV. CDR3 DNA sequence: TGTGCCAGCAGCGCTAGCGGAGACTACGAGCAGTACGTC.

The V gene is TRBV9, the J gene TRBJ1-2; 10 bases line up with TRBD1. CDR1 and CDR2 from the germline V gene are SGDLS and YYNGEE. Trimming took 3 bases from V and 4 from J; bases not matched to a gene: 6. This CDR3 has 15 residues. The CDR3 bases are TGTGCCAGCAGCGGCGAATGGACAGGGGGCTATGGCTACACCTTC. Amino acids: CASSGEWTGGYGYTF.

This clone was detected only once. DNA for the CDR3: TGTGCCACCGAAATGGACAGGGGCGACGGCTACACCTTC. Protein sequence: CATEMDRGDGYTF. The chain employs TRBV15 and TRBJ1-2; 9 bases are shared with TRBD1. The CDR3 extends over 13 amino acids. Germline-derived CDR1 and CDR2 are LNHNV and YYDKDF (reference sequence). V lost 8 bases to trimming and J lost 8 bases; unmatched junction nucleotides: 9.

The chain carries TRBV6-6 and TRBJ2-2; TRBD1 is a possible D gene (8 bases). The V end was cut by 2 bases, the J end by 5 bases, with 12 bases between. CDR1 and CDR2 (germline): MNHNY, SVGAGI (reference sequence). CDR3 length: 15 residues. The CDR3 sequence is CASSYGQGGTGELFF. DNA of the CDR3: TGTGCCAGCAGTTACGGACAGGGAGGGACCGGGGAGCTGTTTTTT.

The chain recombines TRBV19 with TRBJ1-4, with D possibly TRBD1 on 6 matching bases. The CDR3 length is 15 residues. The germline gives CDR1 LNHDA, CDR2 SQIVND (reference sequence). V gave up 7 bases and J gave up 8 bases, with 20 bases separating them. DNA of the CDR3: TGTGCCAGTAAAACCCTACAGGGAAGAAAGGAAAAACTGTTTTTT. This sequence encodes CASKTLQGRKEKLFF.

The V and J genes are TRBV6-1 and TRBJ1-3; 7 nucleotides match TRBD1. The CDR3 consists of 14 residues. Per germline, CDR1 MNHNS and CDR2 SASEGT. After removal of 5 bases from V and 3 bases from J, the junction contained 4 bases not matched to a gene. The CDR3 reads CASSPRGLGNTIYF. The CDR3 coding sequence is TGTGCCAGCAGTCCGAGGGGGCTTGGAAACACCATATATTTT.

This chain joins TRBV5-1 and TRBJ2-4, with D perhaps matching TRBD1 (6 bases). V was trimmed by 4 bases and J by 2 bases, leaving 13 bases between them. This CDR3 comprises 15 residues. Germline values: CDR1 SGHRS, CDR2 YFSETQ. The CDR3 reads CASSPDGGTKNIQYF. The CDR3 region has the DNA TGCGCCAGCAGCCCGGATGGGGGCACCAAAAACATTCAGTACTTC.

The chain carries TRBV6-6 and TRBJ1-2; the match to TRBD1 covers 10 bases. The V gene end was trimmed by 2 bases and the J gene end by 5 bases; junction bases not matched to a gene: 5. The CDR3 loop spans 15 amino acids. CDR1 and CDR2 (germline): MNHNY, SVGAGI (reference sequence). DNA of the CDR3: TGTGCCAGCAGTTACCGGGACAGGGGTCCGTATGGCTACACCTTC. It encodes CASSYRDRGPYGYTF.

The J gene is TRBJ2-7, the V gene TRBV5-5; a possible D gene is TRBD2 (6 bases). This CDR3 is 14 amino acids long. Germline V gene data show CDR1 as SGHKS and CDR2 as YYEKEE (reference sequence). The V and J ends lost 5 bases and 5 bases respectively, with 17 bases between them. The CDR3 reads CASRPGGITDEQYF. In DNA, the CDR3 is TGTGCCAGCAGACCCGGGGGTATTACAGACGAGCAGTACTTC. Full variable domain (outside the CDR3, taken from reference TRBV5-5 and TRBJ2-7): DAGVTQSPTHLIKTRGQQVTLRCSPISGHKSVSWYQQVLGQGPQFIFQYYEKEERGRGNFPDRFSARQFPNYSSELNVNALLLGDSALYLCASRPGGITDEQYFGPGTRLTVT.

In this sample, this clone turned up once. The V call is TRBV4-3, the J call TRBJ2-3; no clear D gene. The CDR3 contains 18 residues. Germline assignment: CDR1 LGHNA and CDR2 YSLEER. With 0 bases removed from V and 0 bases from J, the gap between germline ends came to 16 bases. Here the CDR3 reads CASSQERSARLSTDTQYF. CDR3 bases: TGCGCCAGCAGCCAAGAAAGGAGTGCGCGGCTAAGCACAGATACGCAGTATTTT.